The rows below give T cell receptor beta chains drawn from one sample of a study of blood T cells in healthy people across ages. TCRdb re-called the 5' RACE reads with MiXCR, one entry per CDR3 protein. This sample has some 1.4 million distinct CDR3 sequences; 42% occur once, and the top ten carry approximately 7.9%. The sequencing sample was made of blood. These receptors all come from a young woman in good health. Both conserved end residues are part of each CDR3. Fields, in order: clone size, D gene, V gene, J gene, CDR3 DNA, CDR3 protein. A D gene is named only where the DNA matches it firmly. Expanded clones get a size class; other rows say once, few or many, or leave the size out.

size: -; D: -; V: TRBV7-2; J: TRBJ2-7; DNA: TGTGCCAGCAGCTTAGGGGCTAGGCAGAACTACGAGCAGTACTTC; CDR3: CASSLGARQNYEQYF
size: few; D: TRBD1; V: TRBV9; J: TRBJ1-2; DNA: TGTGCCAGCAGCGTAGGACAGGGGGCCCCGGCTAACTATGGCTACACCTTC; CDR3: CASSVGQGAPANYGYTF
size: -; D: TRBD2; V: TRBV6-5; J: TRBJ2-5; DNA: TGTGCCAGCAGTTATGGGACTAGCGGACAGGGGTACCAAGAGACCCAGTACTTC; CDR3: CASSYGTSGQGYQETQYF
size: -; D: -; V: TRBV29-1; J: TRBJ1-1; DNA: TGCAGCGTTGAAGTGGGCCAGGGTAGTACTGAAGCTTTCTTT; CDR3: CSVEVGQGSTEAFF
size: -; D: TRBD2; V: TRBV5-1; J: TRBJ2-3; DNA: TGCGCCAGCAGCGACGGGACTAGCGGGGTCACAGATACGCAGTATTTT; CDR3: CASSDGTSGVTDTQYF
size: -; D: -; V: TRBV12-3/TRBV12-4; J: TRBJ2-7; DNA: TGTGCCAGCAGCCACGGCAGCGGGTTGGGGGACTACGAGCAGTACTTC; CDR3: CASSHGSGLGDYEQYF
size: few; D: TRBD1; V: TRBV2; J: TRBJ2-2; DNA: TGTGCCAGCTTTACAGGACAGGGGAGGGCCGGGGAGCTGTTTTTT; CDR3: CASFTGQGRAGELFF
size: -; D: -; V: TRBV5-1; J: TRBJ1-5; DNA: TGCGCCAGCAGCTTGGACAGTCTTTGGCCCCAGCATTTT; CDR3: CASSLDSLWPQHF
size: -; D: -; V: TRBV6-5; J: TRBJ1-6; DNA: TGTGCCAGCAGTTACGGGTTCGCCGGCCGCTCCTATAATTCACCCCTCCACTTT; CDR3: CASSYGFAGRSYNSPLHF
size: few; D: -; V: TRBV2; J: TRBJ2-1; DNA: TGTGCCAGCAGGCGTACAGGGCGTGGGTACAATGAGCAGTTCTTC; CDR3: CASRRTGRGYNEQFF
size: few; D: -; V: TRBV4-1; J: TRBJ1-5; DNA: TGCGCCAGCAGCCAAGGGCGGTTAGGTGGCCAGCCCCAGCATTTT; CDR3: CASSQGRLGGQPQHF
size: -; D: TRBD1; V: TRBV6-6; J: TRBJ1-3; DNA: TGTGCCAGCAGTTACACCCCAGGGGGATCTGGAAACACCATATATTTT; CDR3: CASSYTPGGSGNTIYF
size: -; D: TRBD2; V: TRBV5-8; J: TRBJ2-5; DNA: TGTGCCAGCAGCCCTAAAGGGACTAGCGGGAGAGGCCAAGAGACCCAGTACTTC; CDR3: CASSPKGTSGRGQETQYF
size: few; D: -; V: TRBV5-4; J: TRBJ2-5; DNA: TGTGCCAGCAGCTCATCAACAGGGTACCAAGAGACCCAGTACTTC; CDR3: CASSSSTGYQETQYF